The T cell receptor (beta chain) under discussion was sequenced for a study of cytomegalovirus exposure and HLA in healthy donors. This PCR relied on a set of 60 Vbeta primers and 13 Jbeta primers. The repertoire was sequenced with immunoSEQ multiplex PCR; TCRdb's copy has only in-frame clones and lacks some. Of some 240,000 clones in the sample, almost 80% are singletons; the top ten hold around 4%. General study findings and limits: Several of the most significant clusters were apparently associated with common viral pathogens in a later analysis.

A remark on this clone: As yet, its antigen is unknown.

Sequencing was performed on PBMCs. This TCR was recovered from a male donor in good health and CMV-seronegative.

The CDR3 is CASSLTSGGSYNEQFF. The CDR3 DNA sequence: TGCGCCAGCAGCTTAACTAGCGGGGGGTCCTACAATGAGCAGTTCTTC. The J gene is TRBJ2-1, the V gene TRBV5-1; 12 bases fit TRBD2. Trimming cost V 2 bases and J 1 base; bases outside gene matches: 1. Germline assignment: CDR1 SGHRS and CDR2 YFSETQ. CDR3 length: 16 amino acids.